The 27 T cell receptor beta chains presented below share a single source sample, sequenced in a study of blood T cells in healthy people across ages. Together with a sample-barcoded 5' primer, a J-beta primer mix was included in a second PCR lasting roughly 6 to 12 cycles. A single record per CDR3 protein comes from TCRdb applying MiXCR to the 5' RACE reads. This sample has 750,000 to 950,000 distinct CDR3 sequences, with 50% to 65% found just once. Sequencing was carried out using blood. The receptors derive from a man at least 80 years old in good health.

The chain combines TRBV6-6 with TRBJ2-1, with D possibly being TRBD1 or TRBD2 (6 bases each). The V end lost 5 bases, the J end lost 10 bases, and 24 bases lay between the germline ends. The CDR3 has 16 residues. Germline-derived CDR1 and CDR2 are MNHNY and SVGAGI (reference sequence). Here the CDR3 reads CASSRPSSGGGYEQFF. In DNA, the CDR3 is TGTGCCAGCAGTCGCCCGAGTAGCGGAGGGGGTTACGAGCAGTTCTTC.

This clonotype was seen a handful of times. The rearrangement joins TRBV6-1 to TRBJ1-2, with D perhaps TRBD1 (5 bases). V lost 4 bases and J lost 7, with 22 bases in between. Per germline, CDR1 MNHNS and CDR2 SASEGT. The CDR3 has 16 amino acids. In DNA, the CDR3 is TGTGCCAGCAGTGTTGGACACGGAGGTCCAGCGAGTGGCTACACCTTC. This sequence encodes CASSVGHGGPASGYTF.

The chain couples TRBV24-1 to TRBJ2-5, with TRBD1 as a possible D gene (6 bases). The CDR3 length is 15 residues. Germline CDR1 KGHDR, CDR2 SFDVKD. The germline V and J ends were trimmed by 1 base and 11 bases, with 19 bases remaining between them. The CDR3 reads CATSDFAGAYNEQYF. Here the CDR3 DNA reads TGTGCCACCAGTGATTTCGCAGGGGCCTACAATGAGCAGTACTTC.

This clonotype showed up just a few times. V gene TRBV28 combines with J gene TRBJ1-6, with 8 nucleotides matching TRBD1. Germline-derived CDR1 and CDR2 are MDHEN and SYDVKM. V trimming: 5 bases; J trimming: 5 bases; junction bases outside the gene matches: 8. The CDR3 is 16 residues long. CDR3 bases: TGTGCCAGCAGTCCCCGGACAGGGCAAGATAATTCACCCCTCCACTTT. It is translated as CASSPRTGQDNSPLHF.

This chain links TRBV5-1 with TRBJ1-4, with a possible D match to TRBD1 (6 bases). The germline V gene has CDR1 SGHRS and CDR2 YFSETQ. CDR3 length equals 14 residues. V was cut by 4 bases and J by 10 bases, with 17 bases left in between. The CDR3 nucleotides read TGCGCCAGCAGCCCTACAGGGCAGACCGGAAAACTGTTTTTT. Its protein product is CASSPTGQTGKLFF.

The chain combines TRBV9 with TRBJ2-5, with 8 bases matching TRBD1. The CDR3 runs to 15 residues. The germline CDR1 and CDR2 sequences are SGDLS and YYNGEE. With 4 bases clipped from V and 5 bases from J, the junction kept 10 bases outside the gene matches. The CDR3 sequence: CASSSNAGGFETQYF. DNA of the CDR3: TGTGCCAGCAGCTCCAACGCAGGGGGCTTTGAGACCCAGTACTTC.

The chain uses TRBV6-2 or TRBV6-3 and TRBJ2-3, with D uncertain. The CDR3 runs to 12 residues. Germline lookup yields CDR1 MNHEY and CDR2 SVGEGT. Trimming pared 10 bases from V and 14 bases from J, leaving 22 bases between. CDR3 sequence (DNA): TGTGCCACCAACTCGGAGCACAGATACGCGTATTTT. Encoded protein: CATNSEHRYAYF.

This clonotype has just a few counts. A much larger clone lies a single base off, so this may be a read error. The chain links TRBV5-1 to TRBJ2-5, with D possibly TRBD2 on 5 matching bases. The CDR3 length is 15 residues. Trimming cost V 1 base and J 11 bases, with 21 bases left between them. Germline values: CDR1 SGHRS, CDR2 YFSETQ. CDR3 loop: CASSLRPRDSDEQYF. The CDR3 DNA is TGCGCCAGCAGCTTGCGGCCTCGGGATTCCGATGAGCAGTACTTC.

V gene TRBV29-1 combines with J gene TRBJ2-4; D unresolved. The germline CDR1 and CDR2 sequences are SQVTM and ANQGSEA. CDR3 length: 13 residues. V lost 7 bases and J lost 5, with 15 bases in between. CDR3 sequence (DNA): TGCAGCGCGAAAAGACCAGGAGAAAACATTCAGTACTTC. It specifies CSAKRPGENIQYF.

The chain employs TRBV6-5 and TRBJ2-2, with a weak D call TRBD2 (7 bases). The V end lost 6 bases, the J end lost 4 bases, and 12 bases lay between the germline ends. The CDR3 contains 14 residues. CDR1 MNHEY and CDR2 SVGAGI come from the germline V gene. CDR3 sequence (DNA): TGTGCCAGCAGGTTGCGGGGGCGCACCGGGGAGCTGTTTTTT. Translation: CASRLRGRTGELFF.

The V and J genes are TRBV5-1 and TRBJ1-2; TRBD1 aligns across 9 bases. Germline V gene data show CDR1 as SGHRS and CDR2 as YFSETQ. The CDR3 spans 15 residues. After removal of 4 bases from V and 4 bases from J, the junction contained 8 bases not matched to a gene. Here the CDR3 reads CASSRGTGSSYGYTF. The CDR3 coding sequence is TGCGCCAGCAGCCGTGGGACAGGGAGCTCCTATGGCTACACCTTC. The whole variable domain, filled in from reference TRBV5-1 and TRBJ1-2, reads KAGVTQTPRYLIKTRGQQVTLSCSPISGHRSVSWYQQTPGQGLQFLFEYFSETQRNKGNFPGRFSGRQFSNSRSEMNVSTLELGDSALYLCASSRGTGSSYGYTFGSGTRLTVV.

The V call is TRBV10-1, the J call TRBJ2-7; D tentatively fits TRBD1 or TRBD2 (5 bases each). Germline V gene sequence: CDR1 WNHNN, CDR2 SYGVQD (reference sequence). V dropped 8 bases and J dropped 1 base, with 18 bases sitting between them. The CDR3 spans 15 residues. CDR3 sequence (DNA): TGCGCCAGCGGTGCGGGTAGGCAGGGTTCCTACGAGCAGTACTTC. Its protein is CASGAGRQGSYEQYF.

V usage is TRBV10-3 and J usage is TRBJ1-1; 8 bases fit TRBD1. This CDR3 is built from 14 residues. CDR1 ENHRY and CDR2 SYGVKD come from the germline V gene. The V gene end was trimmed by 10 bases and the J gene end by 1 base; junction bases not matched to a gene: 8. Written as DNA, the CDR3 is TGTGCCACCAAGGGGACAGGAGGGAACACTGAAGCTTTCTTT. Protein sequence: CATKGTGGNTEAFF.

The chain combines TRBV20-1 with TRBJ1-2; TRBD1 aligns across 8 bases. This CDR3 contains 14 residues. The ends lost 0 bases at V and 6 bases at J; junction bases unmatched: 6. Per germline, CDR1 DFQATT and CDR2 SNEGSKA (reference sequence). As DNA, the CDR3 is TGCAGTGCTAGAGATTCTTCAGGGGGCGATGGCTACACCTTC. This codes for CSARDSSGGDGYTF.

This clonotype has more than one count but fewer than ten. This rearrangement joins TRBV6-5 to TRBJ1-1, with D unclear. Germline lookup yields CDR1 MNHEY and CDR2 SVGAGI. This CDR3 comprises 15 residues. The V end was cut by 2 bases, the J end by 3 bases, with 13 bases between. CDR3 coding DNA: TGTGCCAGCAGTTACGCTAGCCCCGGATACACTGAAGCTTTCTTT. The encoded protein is CASSYASPGYTEAFF.

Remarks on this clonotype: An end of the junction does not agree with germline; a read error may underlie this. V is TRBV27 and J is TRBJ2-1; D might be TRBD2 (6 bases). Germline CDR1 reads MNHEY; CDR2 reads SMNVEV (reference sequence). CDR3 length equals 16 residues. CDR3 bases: TGTGCCGGCAGTAGCGGCCCGCCGTCGACCTACAATGAGCAGTTCTTC. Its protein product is CAGSSGPPSTYNEQFF.

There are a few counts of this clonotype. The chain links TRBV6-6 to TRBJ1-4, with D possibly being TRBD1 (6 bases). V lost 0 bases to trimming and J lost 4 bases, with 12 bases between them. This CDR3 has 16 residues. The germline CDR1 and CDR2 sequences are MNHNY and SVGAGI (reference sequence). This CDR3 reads CASSYSGGLSNEKLFF. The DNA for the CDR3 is TGTGCCAGCAGTTACTCCGGGGGGCTCAGTAATGAAAAACTGTTTTTT.

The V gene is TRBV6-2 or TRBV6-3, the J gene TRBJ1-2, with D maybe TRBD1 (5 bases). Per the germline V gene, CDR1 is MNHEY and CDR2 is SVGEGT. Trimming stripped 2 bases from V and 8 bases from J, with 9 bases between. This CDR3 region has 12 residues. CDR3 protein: CASSYGTRGYTF. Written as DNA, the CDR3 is TGTGCCAGCAGTTACGGGACGAGGGGCTACACCTTC.

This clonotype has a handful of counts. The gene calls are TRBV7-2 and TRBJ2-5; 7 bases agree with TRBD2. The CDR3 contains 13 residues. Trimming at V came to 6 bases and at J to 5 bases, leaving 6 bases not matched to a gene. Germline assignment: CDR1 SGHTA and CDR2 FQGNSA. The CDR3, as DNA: TGTGCCAGCAGTTCTGACGGGGGGGAGACCCAGTACTTC. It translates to CASSSDGGETQYF.

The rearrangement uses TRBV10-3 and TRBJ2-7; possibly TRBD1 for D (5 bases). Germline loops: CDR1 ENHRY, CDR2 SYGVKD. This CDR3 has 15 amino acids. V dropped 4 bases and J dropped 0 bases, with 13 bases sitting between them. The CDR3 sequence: CAISGGPPVSYEQYF. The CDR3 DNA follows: TGTGCCATCAGTGGGGGCCCCCCCGTCTCCTACGAGCAGTACTTC.

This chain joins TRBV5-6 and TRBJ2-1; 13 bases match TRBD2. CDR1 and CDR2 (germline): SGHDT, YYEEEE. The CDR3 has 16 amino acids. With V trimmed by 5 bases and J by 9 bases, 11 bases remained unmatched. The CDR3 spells CASSSKTSGRLGEQFF. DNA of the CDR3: TGTGCCAGCAGTTCTAAGACTAGCGGGAGGTTAGGTGAGCAGTTCTTC.

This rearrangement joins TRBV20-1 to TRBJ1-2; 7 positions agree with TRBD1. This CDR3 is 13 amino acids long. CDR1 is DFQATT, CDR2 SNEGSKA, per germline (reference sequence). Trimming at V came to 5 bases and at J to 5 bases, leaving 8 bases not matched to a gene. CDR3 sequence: CSAQSGTAYGYTF. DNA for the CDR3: TGCAGTGCTCAATCCGGGACAGCGTATGGCTACACCTTC.

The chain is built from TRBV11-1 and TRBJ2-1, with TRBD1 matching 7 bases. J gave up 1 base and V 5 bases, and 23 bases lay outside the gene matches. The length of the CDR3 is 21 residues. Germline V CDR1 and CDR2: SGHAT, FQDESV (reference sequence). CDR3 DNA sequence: TGTGCCAGCAGCCCCGCCCGGGACAGCCCCTCTGCGGCCCTATCCTACAATGAGCAGTTCTTC. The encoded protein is CASSPARDSPSAALSYNEQFF.

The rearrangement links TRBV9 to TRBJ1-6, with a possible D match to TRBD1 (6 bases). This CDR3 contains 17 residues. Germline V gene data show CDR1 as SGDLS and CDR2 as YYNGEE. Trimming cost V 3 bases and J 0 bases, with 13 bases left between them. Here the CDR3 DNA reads TGTGCCAGCAGCGGGCGGACAGCCGCCTCCTATAATTCACCCCTCCACTTT. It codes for CASSGRTAASYNSPLHF.

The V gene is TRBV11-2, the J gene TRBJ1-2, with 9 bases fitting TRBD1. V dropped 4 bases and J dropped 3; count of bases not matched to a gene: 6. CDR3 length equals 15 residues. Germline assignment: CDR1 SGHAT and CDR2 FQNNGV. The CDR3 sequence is CASSSYRGPDYGYTF. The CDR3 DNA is TGTGCCAGCAGCTCTTACAGGGGGCCCGACTATGGCTACACCTTC.

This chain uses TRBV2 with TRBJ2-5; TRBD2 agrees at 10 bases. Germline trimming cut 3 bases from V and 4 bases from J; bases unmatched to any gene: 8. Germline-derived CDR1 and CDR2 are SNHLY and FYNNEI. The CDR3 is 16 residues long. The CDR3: CASSETLAGASETQYF. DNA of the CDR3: TGTGCCAGCAGTGAGACGCTAGCGGGAGCTTCAGAGACCCAGTACTTC.

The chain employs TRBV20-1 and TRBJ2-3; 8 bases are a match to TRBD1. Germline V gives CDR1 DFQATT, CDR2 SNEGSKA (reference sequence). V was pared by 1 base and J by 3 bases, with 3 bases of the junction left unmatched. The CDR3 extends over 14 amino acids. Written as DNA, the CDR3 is TGCAGTGCTAGAGCTGGACAGGGAACAGATACGCAGTATTTT. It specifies CSARAGQGTDTQYF.